The 14 T cell receptor beta chains presented below share a single source sample, sequenced in a study of T cells in Graves' hyperthyroidism and ophthalmopathy. TCR beta CDR3 regions were amplified from RNA transcripts. First-round RT-PCR of the TCR CDR3 relied on the HTBI primer set. TCRdb independently ran MiXCR on the multiplex PCR reads; one entry per CDR3 protein. The repertoire holds roughly 400,000 distinct CDR3 sequences, over 11% seen once, with 28% in the top ten. Sample: blood. The receptor set was obtained from a man aged 50-60 years with Graves' ophthalmopathy.

This clonotype was detected only once. The chain employs TRBV4-1 and TRBJ2-7; 10 bases agree with TRBD2. Unmatched junction bases numbered 12, after V lost 0 bases and J lost 7 bases. Germline values: CDR1 MGHRA, CDR2 YSYEKL. The CDR3 is 17 amino acids. The CDR3 reads CASSQEGASGRSGEQYF. Here the CDR3 DNA reads TGCGCCAGCAGCCAAGAGGGGGCTAGCGGGAGATCGGGTGAGCAGTACTTC.

The J gene is TRBJ1-5, the V gene TRBV19; D is unclear. Germline V gives CDR1 LNHDA, CDR2 SQIVND (reference sequence). The CDR3 extends over 14 amino acids. The V end was cut by 3 bases, the J end by 2 bases, with 8 bases between. In nucleotides, the CDR3 is TGTGCCAGTAGTATTGGTGATCGCAATCAGCCCCAGCATTTT. Translating gives CASSIGDRNQPQHF.

This clonotype was counted only a few times. The CDR3 here is CAWSQGTYEQYF. The CDR3 nucleotides read TGTGCCTGGAGCCAGGGGACCTACGAGCAGTACTTC. The chain combines TRBV30 with TRBJ2-7; perhaps TRBD1 as D (6 bases). The CDR3 sequence is 12 residues long. V was shortened by 3 bases and J by 2 bases, with 8 bases between the two germline ends. The germline V gene encodes CDR1 GTSNPN and CDR2 SVGIG (reference sequence).

In its sample, this clonotype was seen many times. The gene calls are TRBV14 and TRBJ2-2; D possibly uses TRBD1 or TRBD2 (5 bases each). The V end was cut by 1 base, the J end by 5 bases, with 11 bases between. CDR1 is SGHDN, CDR2 FVKESK, per germline. The CDR3 has 15 residues. The CDR3 protein is CASSQVRGGTGELFF. The CDR3 nucleotides read TGTGCCAGCAGCCAAGTGAGGGGCGGGACCGGGGAGCTGTTTTTT.

The chain recombines TRBV5-8 with TRBJ2-5; 10 bases fit TRBD1. Germline assignment: CDR1 SGHTS and CDR2 YDEGEE. The V segment lost 3 bases and the J segment 5 bases; nucleotides outside the gene matches: 10. The CDR3 loop spans 16 amino acids. As DNA, the CDR3 is TGTGCCAGCAGCTCCGGGACAGGGGTTTCTATGGAGACCCAGTACTTC. This gives the protein CASSSGTGVSMETQYF. Full variable domain (missing parts from reference TRBV5-8 and TRBJ2-5): EAGVTQSPTHLIKTRGQQATLRCSPISGHTSVYWYQQALGLGLQFLLWYDEGEERNRGNFPPRFSGRQFPNYSSELNVNALELEDSALYLCASSSGTGVSMETQYFGPGTRLLVL.

This clonotype came up many times. The chain recombines TRBV7-9 with TRBJ2-1, with a possible D match to TRBD1 (5 bases). The germline V gene has CDR1 SEHNR and CDR2 FQNEAQ (reference sequence). Trimming pared 4 bases from V and 7 bases from J, leaving 8 bases between. The CDR3 is 12 residues long. DNA of the CDR3: TGTGCCAGCAGCTGGCAGGGAAATGAGCAGTTCTTC. Translating it yields CASSWQGNEQFF.

V gene TRBV5-6 combines with J gene TRBJ1-2, with D perhaps TRBD1 (5 bases). The CDR3 runs to 14 residues. V dropped 1 base and J dropped 7 bases, with 14 bases sitting between them. CDR1 is SGHDT and CDR2 is YYEEEE in the germline V gene. The CDR3 DNA sequence: TGTGCCAGCAGCTTGCTACAGGTACCGGGTGGCTACACCTTC. It specifies CASSLLQVPGGYTF.

The rearrangement joins TRBV7-9 to TRBJ2-1, with 10 bases matching TRBD2. Germline V lookup: CDR1 SEHNR, CDR2 FQNEAQ (reference sequence). The J segment lost 6 bases and the V segment lost 2 bases, leaving 4 bases of the junction unmatched. This CDR3 is 15 amino acids long. The CDR3 protein is CASSLPSSGSNEQFF. The CDR3 DNA is TGTGCCAGCAGCTTACCGTCTAGCGGGAGCAATGAGCAGTTCTTC.

In its sample, this clonotype was seen a few times. With a much larger clone just one base away, this may be a read error. The chain combines TRBV30 with TRBJ1-4; maybe TRBD1 (5 bases). This CDR3 has 12 residues. Per the germline V gene, CDR1 is GTSNPN and CDR2 is SVGIG (reference sequence). CDR3 in DNA: TGTGCCTGGAGGGACAAAGGTGAAAAACTGCTTTTT. Its protein product is CAWRDKGEKLLF. The full variable domain, rest sourced from reference TRBV30 and TRBJ1-4, is SQTIHQWPATLVQPVGSPLSLECTVEGTSNPNLYWYRQAAGRGLQLLFYSVGIGQISSEVPQNLSASRPQDRQFILSSKKLLLSDSGFYLCAWRDKGEKLLFGSGTQLSVL.

V is TRBV2 and J is TRBJ2-1, with no clear D. Germline loops: CDR1 SNHLY, CDR2 FYNNEI. V shed 4 bases and J shed 12 bases, with 16 bases lying between them. The CDR3 consists of 13 residues. CDR3 coding DNA: TGTGCCAGCAGTGGAGAAGGCGGAGCTACGCAGTTCTTC. Translated: CASSGEGGATQFF.

Ten or more counts support this clonotype. An end of the junction differs from the germline gene, which may be a read error. The gene calls are TRBV7-7 and TRBJ2-1; 7 bases are shared with TRBD2. The CDR3 consists of 16 residues. The germline CDR1 and CDR2 sequences are SSHAT and FNYEAQ (reference sequence). The CDR3 reads CASSLVVSGGGNEQFF. Written as DNA, the CDR3 is TGTGCTAGCAGCTTAGTAGTATCGGGAGGAGGAAATGAGCAGTTCTTC.

This clonotype was seen at least ten times. The rearrangement links TRBV5-1 to TRBJ2-3, with 7 bases that match TRBD2. CDR1 is SGHRS, CDR2 YFSETQ, per germline. Trimming at V came to 4 bases and at J to 4 bases, leaving 6 bases not matched to a gene. The CDR3 length is 14 residues. CDR3 sequence reads: CASSPPGGSDTQYF. The CDR3 DNA is TGCGCCAGCAGCCCGCCGGGAGGTTCAGATACGCAGTATTTT.

The sample holds a few counts of this clonotype. V is TRBV6-1 and J is TRBJ2-2; 7 positions agree with TRBD2. CDR1 and CDR2 (germline): MNHNS, SASEGT. The V segment lost 4 bases and the J segment 4 bases; nucleotides outside the gene matches: 6. CDR3 length: 15 amino acids. The CDR3 DNA reads TGTGCCAGCAGTGTCCTTAGCGGGTTCACCGGGGAGCTGTTTTTT. It codes for CASSVLSGFTGELFF.

The chain employs TRBV27 and TRBJ2-7; D may be TRBD2 (6 bases). Trimming shortened V by 5 bases and J by 4 bases, and 18 bases separated the two germline ends. Germline CDR1 MNHEY, CDR2 SMNVEV (reference sequence). This CDR3 comprises 15 residues. Written as DNA, the CDR3 is TGTGCCAGCAGTAGATCCTCGGGAGTCACTTACGAGCAGTACTTC. It encodes CASSRSSGVTYEQYF.